The rows below give T cell receptor beta chains drawn from one sample of a study of T cell responses to AZD1222 COVID-19 vaccine. Libraries were prepared by immunoSEQ multiplex PCR; TCRdb keeps only in-frame clonotypes and omits some of them. The sample includes 140,000 or so clones, roughly 91% of them seen just once. Source: peripheral blood, taken 28 days after the second AZD1222 dose. The receptor source for this set is an adult who received the AZD1222 COVID-19 vaccine. The CDR3 runs from the conserved cysteine through the conserved F or W. D genes are given only for firm matches. Not every row has a clone size; where given, it reads once, few, many or a size class.

j_gene: TRBJ1-5; d_gene: .; v_gene: TRBV19; abundance: .; CDR3aa: CASSVGDSNQPQHF; CDR3nt: TGTGCCAGTAGTGTAGGGGATAGCAATCAGCCCCAGCATTTT
j_gene: TRBJ2-1; d_gene: TRBD2; v_gene: TRBV9; abundance: .; CDR3aa: CASSSRTSGSLDEQFF; CDR3nt: TGTGCCAGCAGCTCCCGGACTAGCGGGAGTTTGGATGAGCAGTTCTTC
j_gene: TRBJ2-7; d_gene: .; v_gene: TRBV7-9; abundance: .; CDR3aa: CASSLGQVYEQYF; CDR3nt: TGTGCCAGCAGCTTAGGACAGGTTTACGAGCAGTACTTC
j_gene: TRBJ1-2; d_gene: .; v_gene: TRBV27; abundance: .; CDR3aa: CASSSKGYYGYTF; CDR3nt: TGTGCCAGCAGTTCGAAGGGGTACTATGGCTACACCTTC
j_gene: TRBJ2-7; d_gene: .; v_gene: TRBV5-1; abundance: .; CDR3aa: CASSFRYFVESRKFYEQYF; CDR3nt: TGCGCCAGCAGCTTTCGTTATTTTGTGGAGAGCCGGAAATTCTACGAGCAGTACTTC
j_gene: TRBJ2-2; d_gene: TRBD2; v_gene: TRBV3-1/TRBV3-2; abundance: .; CDR3aa: CASSLPGREGDTGELFF; CDR3nt: TGTGCCAGCAGCCTCCCTGGGCGGGAGGGCGACACCGGGGAGCTGTTTTTT
j_gene: TRBJ2-7; d_gene: .; v_gene: TRBV5-4; abundance: .; CDR3aa: CASSLGVNYEQYF; CDR3nt: TGTGCCAGCAGCTTGGGGGTCAACTACGAGCAGTACTTC
j_gene: TRBJ1-5; d_gene: .; v_gene: TRBV2; abundance: .; CDR3aa: CASSDLAGDSNQPQHF; CDR3nt: TGTGCCAGCAGTGATCTGGCAGGTGATAGCAATCAGCCCCAGCATTTT
j_gene: TRBJ2-5; d_gene: TRBD1; v_gene: TRBV18; abundance: .; CDR3aa: CASSPRETGGETQYF; CDR3nt: TGTGCCAGCTCACCCCGGGAGACAGGGGGTGAGACCCAGTACTTC
j_gene: TRBJ1-6; d_gene: .; v_gene: TRBV15; abundance: once; CDR3aa: CATSRDFNLILTPLHF; CDR3nt: TGTGCCACCAGCAGAGATTTCAACCTGATTCTTACACCCCTCCACTTT
j_gene: TRBJ2-1; d_gene: .; v_gene: TRBV12-3/TRBV12-4; abundance: .; CDR3aa: CASSVTTWEQFF; CDR3nt: TGTGCCAGCAGCGTGACCACTTGGGAGCAGTTCTTC
j_gene: TRBJ2-5; d_gene: TRBD2; v_gene: TRBV18; abundance: .; CDR3aa: CASSPHRTSQETQYF; CDR3nt: TGTGCCAGCTCACCACACCGGACTAGCCAAGAGACCCAGTACTTC
j_gene: TRBJ2-3; d_gene: .; v_gene: TRBV7-2; abundance: .; CDR3aa: CASSSYVVTQYF; CDR3nt: TGTGCCAGCAGCTCGTACGTTGTTACGCAGTATTTT
j_gene: TRBJ1-5; d_gene: .; v_gene: TRBV6-5; abundance: .; CDR3aa: CASSYSRVQPQHF; CDR3nt: TGTGCCAGCAGTTACTCAAGGGTTCAGCCCCAGCATTTT
j_gene: TRBJ1-1; d_gene: .; v_gene: TRBV25-1; abundance: once; CDR3aa: CASSEGAGMYTEAFF; CDR3nt: TGTGCCAGCAGTGAGGGGGCAGGGATGTACACTGAAGCTTTCTTT
j_gene: TRBJ1-2; d_gene: .; v_gene: TRBV28; abundance: .; CDR3aa: CASSLSGRNYGYTF; CDR3nt: TGTGCCAGCAGTTTATCGGGCAGAAACTATGGCTACACCTTC
j_gene: TRBJ1-1; d_gene: .; v_gene: TRBV29-1; abundance: once; CDR3aa: CSYEEMNTEAFF; CDR3nt: TGCAGCTACGAGGAGATGAACACTGAAGCTTTCTTT
j_gene: TRBJ1-3; d_gene: .; v_gene: TRBV9; abundance: .; CDR3aa: CASSTRNTIYF; CDR3nt: TGTGCCAGCAGCACCCGAAACACCATATATTTT
j_gene: TRBJ1-2; d_gene: .; v_gene: TRBV10-3; abundance: .; CDR3aa: CAISVSPDTTNSPYTF; CDR3nt: TGTGCCATCAGTGTGAGCCCGGACACTACAAACTCCCCCTACACCTTC
j_gene: TRBJ1-3; d_gene: .; v_gene: TRBV5-1; abundance: .; CDR3aa: CASSQTDSGNTIYF; CDR3nt: TGCGCCAGCAGCCAGACGGACTCTGGAAACACCATATATTTT
j_gene: TRBJ2-3; d_gene: .; v_gene: TRBV27; abundance: few; CDR3aa: CASSSISRHPTDTQYF; CDR3nt: TGTGCCAGCAGTTCGATCTCTCGACATCCCACAGATACGCAGTATTTT
j_gene: TRBJ1-1; d_gene: .; v_gene: TRBV30; abundance: .; CDR3aa: CAWRRGETEAFF; CDR3nt: TGTGCCTGGAGAAGGGGAGAAACTGAAGCTTTCTTT
j_gene: TRBJ1-5; d_gene: .; v_gene: TRBV6-5; abundance: .; CDR3aa: CASSVNFYGQPQHF; CDR3nt: TGTGCCAGCAGCGTCAATTTTTATGGACAGCCCCAGCATTTT
j_gene: TRBJ2-1; d_gene: TRBD1; v_gene: TRBV10-2; abundance: once; CDR3aa: CATNLGQGYNEQFF; CDR3nt: TGCGCCACCAACCTAGGACAGGGGTACAATGAGCAGTTCTTC
j_gene: TRBJ1-2; d_gene: .; v_gene: TRBV6-5; abundance: .; CDR3aa: CASSYNRELGYTF; CDR3nt: TGTGCCAGCAGTTACAACAGGGAGCTTGGCTACACCTTC
j_gene: TRBJ1-5; d_gene: TRBD1; v_gene: TRBV19; abundance: .; CDR3aa: CASTSDRARDQPQHF; CDR3nt: TGTGCCAGTACCTCGGACAGGGCGCGAGATCAGCCCCAGCATTTT
j_gene: TRBJ1-1; d_gene: .; v_gene: TRBV9; abundance: once; CDR3aa: CASSVAGTPHEAFF; CDR3nt: TGTGCCAGCAGCGTAGCGGGGACACCCCATGAAGCTTTCTTT
j_gene: TRBJ2-3; d_gene: .; v_gene: TRBV7-3; abundance: .; CDR3aa: CASSPVGEDTQYF; CDR3nt: TGTGCCAGCAGCCCCGTCGGGGAGGATACGCAGTATTTT
j_gene: TRBJ2-1; d_gene: TRBD2; v_gene: TRBV6-4; abundance: once; CDR3aa: CASSDSGLGDDEQFF; CDR3nt: TGTGCCAGCAGTGATTCGGGACTAGGGGACGATGAGCAGTTCTTC
j_gene: TRBJ2-3; d_gene: .; v_gene: TRBV2; abundance: .; CDR3aa: CASSESPKDTQYF; CDR3nt: TGTGCCAGCAGTGAATCCCCAAAGGATACGCAGTATTTT
j_gene: TRBJ2-3; d_gene: .; v_gene: TRBV6-1; abundance: few; CDR3aa: CASSEGSWSSTDTQYF; CDR3nt: TGTGCCAGCAGTGAAGGGAGCTGGTCAAGCACAGATACGCAGTATTTT
j_gene: TRBJ1-5; d_gene: TRBD1; v_gene: TRBV7-6; abundance: .; CDR3aa: CASSLAQGARSNQPQHF; CDR3nt: TGTGCCAGCAGCTTAGCGCAGGGGGCTAGGAGCAATCAGCCCCAGCATTTT
j_gene: TRBJ1-1; d_gene: TRBD1; v_gene: TRBV5-1; abundance: .; CDR3aa: CASSLNLQGASTEAFF; CDR3nt: TGCGCCAGCAGCTTGAACCTACAGGGGGCTAGCACTGAAGCTTTCTTT
j_gene: TRBJ2-4; d_gene: TRBD2; v_gene: TRBV4-2; abundance: .; CDR3aa: CASSQASGGAVKNIQYF; CDR3nt: TGTGCCAGCAGCCAAGCTAGCGGGGGGGCGGTCAAAAACATTCAGTACTTC
j_gene: TRBJ2-7; d_gene: .; v_gene: TRBV12-3/TRBV12-4; abundance: .; CDR3aa: CASSLAGTYEQYF; CDR3nt: TGTGCCAGCAGTTTAGCAGGGACCTACGAGCAGTACTTC
j_gene: TRBJ1-5; d_gene: TRBD1; v_gene: TRBV23-1; abundance: .; CDR3aa: CASSHRDRGDQPQHF; CDR3nt: TGCGCCAGCAGTCACCGGGACAGGGGAGATCAGCCCCAGCATTTT
j_gene: TRBJ1-2; d_gene: TRBD1; v_gene: TRBV14; abundance: .; CDR3aa: CASSQVTGFGYTF; CDR3nt: TGTGCCAGCAGCCAAGTGACAGGGTTTGGCTACACCTTC
j_gene: TRBJ1-1; d_gene: .; v_gene: TRBV7-9; abundance: .; CDR3aa: CASSLSGGAEAFF; CDR3nt: TGTGCCAGCAGCTTATCAGGTGGGGCTGAAGCTTTCTTT
j_gene: TRBJ1-6; d_gene: .; v_gene: TRBV11-3; abundance: .; CDR3aa: CASSSRDSPLHF; CDR3nt: TGTGCCAGCAGCTCGAGGGATTCACCCCTCCACTTT
j_gene: TRBJ2-7; d_gene: .; v_gene: TRBV7-6; abundance: once; CDR3aa: CASSLTRAGYEQYF; CDR3nt: TGTGCCAGCAGCTTAACGAGGGCAGGCTACGAGCAGTACTTC
j_gene: TRBJ1-2; d_gene: .; v_gene: TRBV6-1; abundance: few; CDR3aa: CASSETMGGVYGYTF; CDR3nt: TGTGCCAGCAGTGAAACGATGGGGGGAGTCTATGGCTACACCTTC
j_gene: TRBJ1-2; d_gene: .; v_gene: TRBV14; abundance: .; CDR3aa: CASSQEGGYTF; CDR3nt: TGTGCCAGCAGCCAAGAGGGGGGCTACACCTTC
j_gene: TRBJ2-3; d_gene: TRBD2; v_gene: TRBV5-1; abundance: .; CDR3aa: CASSLAVAGVGEDTQYF; CDR3nt: TGCGCCAGCAGCTTGGCAGTAGCGGGAGTGGGCGAAGATACGCAGTATTTT
j_gene: TRBJ1-1; d_gene: TRBD1; v_gene: TRBV6-5; abundance: .; CDR3aa: CASSRDRGPNTEAFF; CDR3nt: TGTGCCAGCAGCCGGGACAGGGGGCCGAACACTGAAGCTTTCTTT
j_gene: TRBJ2-7; d_gene: TRBD1; v_gene: TRBV29-1; abundance: .; CDR3aa: CSVRGTGAYEQYF; CDR3nt: TGCAGCGTTCGGGGGACAGGGGCTTACGAGCAGTACTTC